Sequencing of this T cell receptor beta chain was carried out in a study of blood T cells in healthy people across ages. Study results and caveats: TCR beta diversity tracked closely with naive T cell percentage. It was held that diversity estimates obtained from one million T cells represented underestimates.

Using a J-beta primer mix together with a sample-barcoded 5' primer, a second PCR was run for 7 to 11 cycles. Each CDR3 protein gets one entry after TCRdb re-called the 5' RACE reads with MiXCR. The table records hundreds of thousands of distinct CDR3 sequences, about 30% of them present only once. This clonotype was seen at least ten times. Its target is not known. This TCR was sampled from a woman of 80 years or more in good health. The sequenced sample was blood.

The CDR3 nucleotides are TGCAGTGCTAGAGATAGGTCTATTCACAATGAGCAGTTCTTC. The encoded protein is CSARDRSIHNEQFF. The rearrangement links TRBV20-1 to TRBJ2-1; no reliable D call. The CDR3 sequence is 14 residues long. Germline V gene data show CDR1 as DFQATT and CDR2 as SNEGSKA (reference sequence). V was cut by 0 bases and J by 5 bases, with 11 bases left in between.